This T cell receptor beta chain was recorded in a study of T cell changes during pregnancy in multiple sclerosis (dated by TCRdb to the late 2010s). Regarding the complete study: The study examined how the T cell repertoire changed over the course of pregnancy in women with multiple sclerosis.

CDR1 and CDR2 (SGHAT, FQNNGV) derive from the germline V gene. The CDR3 starts with the cysteine, ends with the phenylalanine, and has 15 residues. Here the CDR3 DNA is all that survives: 45 bases in frame from base 1. V ends up 1 base short and J 3 bases short, with an unmatched junction base count of 2. The library was made by the immunoSEQ multiplex PCR assay. In its TCRdb copy, this immuneACCESS table keeps in-frame sequences only and misses some clones. Where compared with another copy, unresolved V genes explain less than half of these, and the others have no known cause. In all, the sample holds around 71,000 clones, and more than 80% of those were seen once. The top ten clones comprise 1.2% of the sample. With regard to this clone: It lacks a known antigen. Within one base of it there is no much larger clone, and no base qualities were kept.

Sequencing was performed on peripheral blood, taken in the third trimester of pregnancy. The V gene is TRBV11-2 and the J gene is TRBJ1-5; TRBD1 agrees with 8 junctional bases. This clonotype was obtained from a female donor with multiple sclerosis, enrolled in a pregnancy study. The CDR3 amino acid sequence is: CASSLGDRNNQPQHF. The nucleotide sequence reads as follows: TGTGCCAGCAGCTTAGGGGACAGGAACAATCAGCCCCAGCATTTT.